This T cell receptor beta chain came from a study of vaccination and CD4 T cells after COVID-19. On the study more broadly: Diagnosis preceded the drawing of post-COVID samples by a median approximately 110 days (range 35 to 161). The study, taken as a whole, reports: Nearly all convalescent vaccine-specific clones, 304 of 307, recognized only SARS-CoV-2 spike.

Specified treatment: roughly 10-day PBMC culture with coronavirus spike peptide pools or control peptides (ViraFEST assay). First, ViraFEST expanded antigen-specific T cells with peptide pools, and next it sequenced the TCRs. The CDR3 covers 14 residues. Germline lookup yields CDR1 MNHEY and CDR2 SMNVEV (reference sequence). The V segment lost 8 bases and the J segment 5 bases; nucleotides outside the gene matches: 6. This clonotype was seen more than once but under ten times. Its antigen is unknown. Oncomine TCR Beta short-read sequencing was applied to DNA from cultured CD4+ T cells. TCRdb reanalysed the PCR reads using MiXCR and keeps one entry per CDR3 protein. Among around 2,500 distinct CDR3 sequences, around 34% were seen once, and the ten largest hold under 45%.

The specimen sequenced was CD4+ T cells from blood, cultured in vitro. The source is a human donor who had recovered from COVID-19. The chain uses TRBV27 and TRBJ1-6, with TRBD1 matching over 7 bases. The CDR3 loop is CASRQTGHNSPLHF. The CDR3 bases are TGTGCCAGCCGCCAGACAGGGCATAATTCACCCCTCCACTTT.